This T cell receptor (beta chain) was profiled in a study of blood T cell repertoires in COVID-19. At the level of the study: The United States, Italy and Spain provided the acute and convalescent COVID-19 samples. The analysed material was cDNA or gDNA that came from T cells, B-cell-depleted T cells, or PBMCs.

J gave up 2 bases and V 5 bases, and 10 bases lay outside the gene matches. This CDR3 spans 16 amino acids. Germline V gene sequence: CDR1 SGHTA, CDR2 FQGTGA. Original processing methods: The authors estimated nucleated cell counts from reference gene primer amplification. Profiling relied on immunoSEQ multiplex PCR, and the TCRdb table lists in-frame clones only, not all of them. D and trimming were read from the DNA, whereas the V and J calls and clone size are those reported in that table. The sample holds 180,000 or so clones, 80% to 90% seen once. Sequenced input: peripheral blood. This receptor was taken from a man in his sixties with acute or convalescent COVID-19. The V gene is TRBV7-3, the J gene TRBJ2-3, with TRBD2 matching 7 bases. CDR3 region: CASSPTGLPYTDTQYF. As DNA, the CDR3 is TGTGCCAGCAGCCCGACGGGACTACCCTACACAGATACGCAGTATTTT.